The clone carrying this T cell receptor (beta chain) has just a few counts. The CDR3 runs 14 residues. Trimming took off 6 bases at V and 5 bases at J, with 13 bases between the two ends. Each single cDNA molecule received a unique molecular identifier. TCRdb reprocessed the 5' RACE reads via MiXCR and lists one record per CDR3 protein. Among around 20,000 distinct CDR3 sequences listed, roughly 4% were seen once. This entry comes from a study of early T cells in non-severe SARS-CoV-2 infection. This clonotype was obtained from an adult who was a healthcare worker with PCR-confirmed SARS-CoV-2 infection or an uninfected control (not recorded which). The rearrangement joins TRBV12-3 or TRBV12-4 to TRBJ1-4; D remains unclear. The sample taken for sequencing was whole blood. The CDR3 sequence is CASRHGDSNEKLFF. The CDR3 DNA reads as TGTGCCAGCAGGCACGGGGATTCGAATGAAAAACTGTTTTTT.